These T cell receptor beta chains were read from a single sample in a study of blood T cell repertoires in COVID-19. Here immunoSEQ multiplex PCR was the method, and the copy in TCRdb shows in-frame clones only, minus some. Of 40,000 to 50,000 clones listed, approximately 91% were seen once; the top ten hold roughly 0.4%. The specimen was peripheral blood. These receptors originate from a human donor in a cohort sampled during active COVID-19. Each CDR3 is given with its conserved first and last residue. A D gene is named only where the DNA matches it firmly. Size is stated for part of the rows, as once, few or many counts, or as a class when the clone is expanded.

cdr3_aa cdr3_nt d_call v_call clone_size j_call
CASNNQPTSGLYNEQFF TGCGCCAGCAATAACCAGCCGACTAGCGGCCTCTACAATGAGCAGTTCTTC TRBD2 TRBV10-2 - TRBJ2-1
CASRDLDRANEKLFF TGTGCCAGCAGGGACCTCGACAGGGCTAATGAAAAACTGTTTTTT TRBD1 TRBV6-6 - TRBJ1-4
CASSSSGWANTEAFF TGTGCCAGTAGTTCCTCCGGTTGGGCGAACACTGAAGCTTTCTTT - TRBV19 - TRBJ1-1
CASSQRGGRGEEAFF TGCGCCAGCAGCCAGCGAGGGGGCAGGGGGGAGGAGGCTTTCTTT TRBD1 TRBV4-3 - TRBJ1-1
CASSPSTYGATNEKLFF TGTGCCAGCAGTCCCTCGACTTATGGTGCAACTAATGAAAAACTGTTTTTT - TRBV11-2 - TRBJ1-4
CASSLAGRLLGPQHF TGTGCCAGCAGCTTGGCAGGCAGGCTCCTTGGGCCCCAGCATTTT - TRBV5-6 - TRBJ1-5
CASTQGSYGYTF TGTGCCAGCACCCAGGGGTCTTATGGCTACACCTTC - TRBV6-5 - TRBJ1-2
CASSFGSNQPQHF TGTGCCAGCTCTTTCGGGAGCAATCAGCCCCAGCATTTT - TRBV18 - TRBJ1-5
CATSRDPGFYYGYTF TGTGCCACCAGCAGAGACCCAGGGTTTTACTATGGCTACACCTTC - TRBV15 - TRBJ1-2
CASSIGTAYEQYF TGTGCCAGCAGCATAGGGACAGCCTACGAGCAGTACTTC TRBD1 TRBV13 - TRBJ2-7
CASSSSPIAGGIF TGTGCCAGCAGCTCATCTCCTATAGCGGGGGGAATCTTC TRBD2 TRBV7-8 - TRBJ2-1
CASSLVGGVYQPQHF TGTGCCAGTAGTCTTGTCGGGGGAGTCTATCAGCCCCAGCATTTT - TRBV19 - TRBJ1-5
CASQGFDYGYTF TGTGCCAGCCAGGGTTTCGATTATGGCTACACCTTC - TRBV9 once TRBJ1-2
CASSRQGSYEQYF TGTGCCAGCAGTCGACAGGGCTCCTACGAGCAGTACTTC TRBD1 TRBV3-1/TRBV3-2 few TRBJ2-7